These T cell receptor beta chains were read from a single sample in a study of shared clonotypes between healthy human individuals. Profiled with immunoSEQ multiplex PCR; TCRdb holds only in-frame clones, not every one. Among 400,000 to 600,000 clones listed, about three quarters were seen once. Sequencing was performed on PBMCs. These receptor sequences come from a woman aged 40 to 50 in good health. Some clones in this sample may be carry-over from other donors' samples. Both conserved end residues are part of each CDR3. The D gene is left open where the match is weak.

CDR3 length	V gene	D gene	J gene	CDR3 DNA	CDR3 protein
14	TRBV30	.	TRBJ2-7	TGTGCCTCAACCTGGGGGGCGAGTACCTACGAGCAGTACTTC	CASTWGASTYEQYF
15	TRBV9	TRBD2	TRBJ2-1	TGTGCCAGCAGCGCCATAGCGGGAGGGTGGAATGAGCAGTTCTTC	CASSAIAGGWNEQFF
13	TRBV19	.	TRBJ2-5	TGTGCCAGTAGTATAGACAAGCAAGAGACCCAGTACTTC	CASSIDKQETQYF
13	TRBV30	.	TRBJ2-2	TGTGCCTGGAGTCGGCTAAACACCGGGGAGCTGTTTTTT	CAWSRLNTGELFF
15	TRBV7-2	TRBD2	TRBJ2-1	TGTGCCAGCAGTTGGGGGACTAGCGGGAGAGGGTTGGAGTTCTTC	CASSWGTSGRGLEFF
15	TRBV28	.	TRBJ2-7	TGTGCCAGCAGTTCCCCTAAGCGGACGCTCTACGAGCAGTACTTC	CASSSPKRTLYEQYF
14	TRBV2	.	TRBJ1-4	TGTGCCAGCAGTGGAACACCCGGTGGGGAAAAACTGTTTTTT	CASSGTPGGEKLFF
11	TRBV5-5	.	TRBJ1-1	TGTGCCAGCCAATTGCTTACTGAAGCTTTCTTT	CASQLLTEAFF
14	TRBV30	.	TRBJ2-7	TGTGCCTGGAGTGTACCGTCTCGATCCTACGAGCAGTACTTC	CAWSVPSRSYEQYF
13	TRBV18	.	TRBJ1-2	TGTGCCAGCTCACCACGGGGTCTGGATGGCTACACCTTC	CASSPRGLDGYTF
14	TRBV23-1	TRBD1	TRBJ1-4	TGCGCCAGCAGTCAACGACAGGGGTTAGAAAAACTGTTTTTT	CASSQRQGLEKLFF
14	TRBV27	.	TRBJ1-1	TGTGCCAGCAGTTCCTCCAGGACCTACACTGAAGCTTTCTTT	CASSSSRTYTEAFF
16	TRBV11-1	.	TRBJ1-6	TGTGCCAGCAGCATACGCCGGACCGGCTATAATTCACCCCTCCACTTT	CASSIRRTGYNSPLHF
14	TRBV13	.	TRBJ2-7	TGTGCCAGCACCCGCCGTGGCAGGGGCTACGAGCAGTACTTC	CASTRRGRGYEQYF
17	TRBV2	.	TRBJ2-5	TGTGCCAGCAGTGAGGGGTTCCCCGGAGGGCCCGGAGAGACCCAGTACTTC	CASSEGFPGGPGETQYF
14	TRBV9	.	TRBJ1-6	TGTGCCAGCAGCGTAGGGTCCTCGGCTTCACCCCTCCACTTT	CASSVGSSASPLHF
16	TRBV5-1	TRBD2	TRBJ2-2	TGCGCCAGCGGGACTAGCCTTACTTTGAACACCGGGGAGCTGTTTTTT	CASGTSLTLNTGELFF